These 13 T cell receptor beta chains came from one sample sequenced in a study of shared clonotypes between healthy human individuals. Assay used: immunoSEQ multiplex PCR; TCRdb lists only in-frame clones, some missing. The data hold around 330,000 clones, with roughly 70% observed a single time. Material: memory CD4+ T cells sorted from blood. Subset noted: CD45RA-negative fraction. The receptors were sampled from a man aged 25-40 years in good health.

The CDR3 reads CASSLVAGSSTDTQYF. CDR3 nucleotides: TGCGCCAGCAGCCTGGTGGCCGGATCCAGCACAGATACGCAGTATTTT. The V and J genes are TRBV5-1 and TRBJ2-3, with no clear D. V lost 4 bases, J lost 0 bases, and 15 bases lay in between. Germline assignment: CDR1 SGHRS and CDR2 YFSETQ. There are 16 residues in the CDR3. Combining the CDR3 with reference TRBV5-1 and TRBJ2-3 gives the whole variable domain KAGVTQTPRYLIKTRGQQVTLSCSPISGHRSVSWYQQTPGQGLQFLFEYFSETQRNKGNFPGRFSGRQFSNSRSEMNVSTLELGDSALYLCASSLVAGSSTDTQYFGPGTRLTVL.

This chain joins TRBV28 and TRBJ2-1; TRBD2 matches 14 bases. Germline loops: CDR1 MDHEN, CDR2 SYDVKM. With 7 bases clipped from V and 8 bases from J, the junction kept 16 bases outside the gene matches. CDR3 size: 18 residues. The DNA of the CDR3 is TGTGCCAGCACCCCCAATCCGAGGACTAGCGGGAGGAAGGATGAGCAGTTCTTC. Encoded protein: CASTPNPRTSGRKDEQFF.

The chain links TRBV19 to TRBJ1-1; 9 nucleotides match TRBD1. The CDR3 length is 14 residues. Trimming removed 6 bases from V and 6 bases from J; junction bases left unmatched: 8. CDR1 is LNHDA and CDR2 is SQIVND in the germline V gene (reference sequence). The CDR3 region is CASREQGARSEAFF. The DNA of the CDR3 is TGTGCCAGTAGGGAACAGGGGGCGCGTTCTGAAGCTTTCTTT. The full variable domain, completed using reference TRBV19 and TRBJ1-1, is DGGITQSPKYLFRKEGQNVTLSCEQNLNHDAMYWYRQDPGQGLRLIYYSQIVNDFQKGDIAEGYSVSREKKESFPLTVTSAQKNPTAFYLCASREQGARSEAFFGQGTRLTVV.

This clone was detected once. V and J are TRBV7-7 and TRBJ1-4, with D tentatively TRBD1 (5 bases). With 1 base removed from V and 0 bases from J, the gap between germline ends came to 24 bases. Germline V gene data show CDR1 as SSHAT and CDR2 as FNYEAQ (reference sequence). The CDR3 is made up of 21 amino acids. CDR3 coding DNA: TGTGCCAGCAGCTTAGACGAGGGGTCATCACACCCCTCAGCAACTAATGAAAAACTGTTTTTT. It is translated as CASSLDEGSSHPSATNEKLFF.

This chain uses TRBV9 with TRBJ2-2; possibly TRBD1 for D (5 bases). V was shortened by 0 bases and J by 4 bases, with 7 bases between the two germline ends. The germline V gene has CDR1 SGDLS and CDR2 YYNGEE. The CDR3 spans 14 residues. Written as DNA, the CDR3 is TGTGCCAGCAGCGTAGGCCAGGGCACCGGGGAGCTGTTTTTT. It yields the protein CASSVGQGTGELFF.

Points on this clone: A single base separates this from a much larger clone, so it may be a read error. The V gene is TRBV29-1, the J gene TRBJ2-1; D may be TRBD2 (6 bases). Germline CDR1 is SQVTM and CDR2 is ANQGSEA. The ends were cut back, 5 bases at V and 4 bases at J, with 18 bases in the middle. CDR3 length: 15 residues. The CDR3 region has the DNA TGCAGCGTTCCCGTAAATGGCGGGGTTTACAATGAGCAGTTCTTC. It encodes CSVPVNGGVYNEQFF.

Notes on this clone: Other nucleotide sequences from this sample produce the same CDR3. In nucleotides, the CDR3 is TGTGCCAGCAGTGGGGGATATAGCACAGATACGCAGTATTTT. Translation gives CASSGGYSTDTQYF. The genes are TRBV2 and TRBJ2-3; no definite D call. The germline V and J ends were trimmed by 4 bases and 0 bases, with 8 bases remaining between them. CDR1 is SNHLY, CDR2 FYNNEI, per germline. This CDR3 is 14 amino acids long.

The V call is TRBV29-1, the J call TRBJ2-3; unclear D gene. The V end lost 6 bases, the J end lost 4 bases, and 11 bases lay between the germline ends. CDR3 length: 12 amino acids. Germline loops: CDR1 SQVTM, CDR2 ANQGSEA. The CDR3 sequence: CSVSVGSDTQYF. The DNA for the CDR3 is TGCAGCGTCTCCGTCGGATCAGATACGCAGTATTTT.

V gene TRBV5-1 combines with J gene TRBJ2-1, with 10 bases that match TRBD2. Per germline, CDR1 SGHRS and CDR2 YFSETQ. The CDR3 sequence is 16 residues long. Trimming took 4 bases from V and 7 from J; bases not matched to a gene: 11. CDR3: CASSPLAGGLENEQFF. The CDR3 region has the DNA TGCGCCAGCAGCCCGTTAGCGGGAGGCCTGGAAAATGAGCAGTTCTTC.

The chain combines TRBV6-5 with TRBJ1-2, with TRBD1 matching 7 bases. The CDR3 length is 14 residues. V trimming: 6 bases; J trimming: 7 bases; junction bases outside the gene matches: 11. Germline V gives CDR1 MNHEY, CDR2 SVGAGI. CDR3 bases: TGTGCCAGCAGGCGACAGGGCGGCGTCGGTGGCTACACCTTC. It specifies CASRRQGGVGGYTF.

The chain is built from TRBV28 and TRBJ1-1, with 7 nucleotides matching TRBD1. V shed 2 bases and J 10 bases; nucleotides not matched to a gene: 7. Germline V gives CDR1 MDHEN, CDR2 SYDVKM. The CDR3 runs to 13 residues. CDR3 bases: TGTGCCAGCAGTTTACCTCCAGGGGGGAGAGCTTTCTTT. It specifies CASSLPPGGRAFF.

CDR3 loop: CSVDHRYGYTF. In DNA form, the CDR3 reads TGCAGCGTTGACCACCGTTATGGCTACACCTTC. V usage is TRBV29-1 and J usage is TRBJ1-2; D is undetermined. The CDR3 runs to 11 residues. The germline V gene has CDR1 SQVTM and CDR2 ANQGSEA. Trimming took 3 bases from V and 5 from J, leaving 7 bases between them. Supplemented by reference TRBV29-1 and TRBJ1-2, the full variable domain reads SAVISQKPSRDICQRGTSLTIQCQVDSQVTMMFWYRQQPGQSLTLIATANQGSEATYESGFVIDKFPISRPNLTFSTLTVSNMSPEDSSIYLCSVDHRYGYTFGSGTRLTVV.

With respect to this clone: The same CDR3 also results from other DNA sequences found in this sample. The rearrangement joins TRBV2 to TRBJ2-1, with D uncertain. From germline, CDR1 is SNHLY and CDR2 FYNNEI. The germline V and J ends were trimmed by 8 bases and 4 bases, with 6 bases remaining between them. The CDR3 spans 11 residues. CDR3 region: CASGPYNEQFF. The CDR3 nucleotides are TGTGCCAGCGGGCCTTACAATGAGCAGTTCTTC.